This T cell receptor beta chain was obtained from a study of T cells in Graves' hyperthyroidism and ophthalmopathy. Between the trimmed V and J ends, which lost 2 bases and 7 bases, there was a span of 9 bases. Germline assignment: CDR1 MNHNS and CDR2 SASEGT. CDR3 size: 14 residues. RNA transcripts gave rise to amplified TCR beta CDR3 regions. First-round RT-PCR targeting the TCR CDR3 was performed with the HTBI primer set. Each CDR3 protein is one row after TCRdb ran MiXCR on the multiplex PCR reads. The sample lists fewer than 300,000 distinct CDR3 sequences, 12% to 15% occurring once. Each patient was aged 18 to 65 and had newly diagnosed hyperthyroidism of under 2 months' duration. Diagnoses rested on clinical symptoms, serum thyroxine and TRAb, thyroid ultrasound and orbital computed tomography. The source of the PBMCs was 9.5 to 10 ml of fresh peripheral blood. In its sample, this clonotype was seen many times.

The clonotype comes from a woman aged 50 to 60 with Graves' hyperthyroidism that later progressed to Graves' ophthalmopathy. The sequencing input was blood. The chain combines TRBV6-1 with TRBJ1-6; D is ambiguous. The CDR3 DNA reads as TGTGCCAGCAGTGAAATGGGCAGGAATTCACCCCTCCACTTT. This gives the protein CASSEMGRNSPLHF.